The source of this T cell receptor (beta chain) is a study of CD8+CD57+ T cells in acquired aplastic anemia (dated by TCRdb to the late 2010s). Regarding the study in general: DNA extracted from sorted CD4+ and CD8+ cells had a mean of around 3 ug, with a range of roughly 0.18 to 27.4 ug. A CD8+CD57+ expansion meant a frequency higher than the mean frequency seen in healthy subjects.

TCR beta VDJ combination and CDR3 sequence profiling used genomic DNA as the template. TCR repertoire sequencing was run on an Illumina HiSeq 2000. The source study handled its data this way. Repertoires were assessed using TRBV/TRBJ rearrangement plots, CDR3 size and DJ length profiles, and Simpson's diversity index. The most abundant DNA sequence in the deep sequencing data was defined as the immunodominant clone. CDR3 amino acid sequences were checked for sharing across subjects and were also compared against the VDJdb database and published repertoires. TCRdb applied fastp at Q25 and MiXCR to the public reads, then kept only in-frame beta chains. For every CDR3 protein sequence, its rows merge into one entry that carries the most common genes and DNA. The V and J calls, along with clone size, are taken from TCRdb and not from the paper's own processing. The sample data list 150,000 to 180,000 distinct CDR3 sequences, and 40% to 65% of these were observed just once. The biggest ten clones account for 9.5% to 15% of the sample.

Many counts were recorded for this clonotype. This receptor's antigen is unknown. Per-base qualities were not stored, and no clone one base away is much larger. Flow cytometry had shown CD8+CD57+ cell expansion in the patients selected for sequencing. Every patient had severe acquired aplastic anemia, diagnosed using the International Study of Aplastic Anemia and Agranulocytosis and Camitta criteria. At the time blood was sampled, none of the patients had received any therapy. In the study, sorted CD4+ and CD8+ blood T cells from patients with severe aplastic anemia and from healthy subjects underwent deep sequencing of TCR repertoires. Patients were enrolled in the USA under clinicaltrials.gov protocols 00001620, 01623167, 00001397, 00071045, 00081523 and 00961064. Ficoll-Paque density gradient centrifugation was used to isolate peripheral blood mononuclear cells. CD4+ and CD8+ T cells were sorted by FACS or magnetic beads before DNA extraction.

Study-wide findings and limitations: Although 25 to 30 CD8+ CDR3 sequences were shared by patients and controls, these sequences appeared highly expressed in patients and within the immunodominant clones of patients. No significant difference in CD8+ Simpson's diversity was found between patients and healthy controls (P=0.060).

From its cysteine to its phenylalanine, the CDR3 spans 13 amino acids. Only CDR3 DNA is held: 39 bases, read in frame from base 1. In the germline V gene, CDR1 corresponds to SNHLY and CDR2 to FYNNEI. V is pared back by 4 bases and J by 2 bases, with 6 bases lying between the germline termini. The sequence came from a human donor with aplastic anemia. This receptor chain uses TRBV2 and TRBJ1-5; the D gene cannot be resolved reliably. Sequences were obtained from sorted CD4+, CD8+, or CD8+CD57+ T cells (not recorded which) from PBMCs. The bases are TGTGCCAGCAGTGCTGCGGGCAATCAGCCCCAGCATTTT. Its translation reads: CASSAAGNQPQHF. The entire variable domain, with the stretches around the CDR3 drawn from the reference TRBV2 and TRBJ1-5 proteins, is EPEVTQTPSHQVTQMGQEVILRCVPISNHLYFYWYRQILGQKVEFLVSFYNNEISEKSEIFDDQFSVERPDGSNFTLKIRSTKLEDSAMYFCASSAAGNQPQHFGDGTRLSIL.